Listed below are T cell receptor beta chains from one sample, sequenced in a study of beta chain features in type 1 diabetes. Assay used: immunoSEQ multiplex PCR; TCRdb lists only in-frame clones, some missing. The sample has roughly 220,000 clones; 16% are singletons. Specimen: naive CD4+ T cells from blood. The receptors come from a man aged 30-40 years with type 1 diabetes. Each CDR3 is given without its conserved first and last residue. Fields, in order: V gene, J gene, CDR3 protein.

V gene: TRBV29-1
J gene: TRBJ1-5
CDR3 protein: SVGHQPQH

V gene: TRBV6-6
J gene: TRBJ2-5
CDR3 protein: ASSHPEGTQY

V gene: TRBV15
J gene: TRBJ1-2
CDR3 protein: ATSRDGWERTDPGYT

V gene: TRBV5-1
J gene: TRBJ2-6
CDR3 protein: ASSLEASGANVLT

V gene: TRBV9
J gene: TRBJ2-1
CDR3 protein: ASSLEYNEQF

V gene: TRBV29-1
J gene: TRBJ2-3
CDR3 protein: SSWVVRADTQY

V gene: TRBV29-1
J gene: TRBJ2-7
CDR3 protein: STRTENTYEQY

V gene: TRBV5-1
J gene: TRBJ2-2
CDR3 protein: ASSFTAGELF

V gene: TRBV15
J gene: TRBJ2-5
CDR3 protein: ATSRDASGQETQY

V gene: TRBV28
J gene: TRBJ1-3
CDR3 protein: ASSLRTGQDH

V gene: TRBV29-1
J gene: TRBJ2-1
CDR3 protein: RTGHGQAVASDEQF

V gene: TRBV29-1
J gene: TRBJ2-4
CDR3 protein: SVEDQGPQY

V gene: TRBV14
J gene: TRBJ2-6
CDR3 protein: ASSLGSGANVLT

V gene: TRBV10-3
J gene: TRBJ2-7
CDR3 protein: AISEESSGRADEQY

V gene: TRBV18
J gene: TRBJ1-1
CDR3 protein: ASSRDREGTEAF

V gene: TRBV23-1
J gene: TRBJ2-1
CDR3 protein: ASSQREINRGQF

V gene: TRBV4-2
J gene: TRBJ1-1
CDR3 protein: ASSLNRPEGEAF